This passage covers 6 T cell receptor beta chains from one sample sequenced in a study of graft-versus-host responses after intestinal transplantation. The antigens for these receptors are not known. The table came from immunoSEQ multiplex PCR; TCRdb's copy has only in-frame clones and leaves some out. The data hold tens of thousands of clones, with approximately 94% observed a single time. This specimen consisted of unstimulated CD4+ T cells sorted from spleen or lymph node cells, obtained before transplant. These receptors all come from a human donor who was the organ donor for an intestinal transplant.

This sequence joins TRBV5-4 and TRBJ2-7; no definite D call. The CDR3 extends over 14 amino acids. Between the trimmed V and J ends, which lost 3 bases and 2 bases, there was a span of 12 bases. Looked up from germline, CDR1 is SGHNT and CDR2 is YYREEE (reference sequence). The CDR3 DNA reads TGTGCCAGCAGCTCGTTCCTGGGGACCTACGAGCAGTACTTC. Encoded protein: CASSSFLGTYEQYF.

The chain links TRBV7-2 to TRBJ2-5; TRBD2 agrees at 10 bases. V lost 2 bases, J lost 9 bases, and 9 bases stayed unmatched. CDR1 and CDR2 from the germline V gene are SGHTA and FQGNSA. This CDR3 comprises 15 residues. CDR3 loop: CASSLTSGAMMSQYF. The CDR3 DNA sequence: TGTGCCAGCAGCTTAACTAGCGGGGCGATGATGTCCCAGTACTTC.

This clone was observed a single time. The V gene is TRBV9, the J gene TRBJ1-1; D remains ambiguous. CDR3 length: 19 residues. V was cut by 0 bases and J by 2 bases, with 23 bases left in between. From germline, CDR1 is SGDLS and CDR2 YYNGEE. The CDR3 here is CASSVATKWGLGLNTEAFF. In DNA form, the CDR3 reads TGTGCCAGCAGCGTAGCTACAAAATGGGGTTTGGGTTTAAACACTGAAGCTTTCTTT.

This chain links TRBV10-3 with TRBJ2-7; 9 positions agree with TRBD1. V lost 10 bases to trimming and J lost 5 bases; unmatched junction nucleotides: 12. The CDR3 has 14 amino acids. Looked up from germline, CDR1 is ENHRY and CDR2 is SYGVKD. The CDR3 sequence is CATKTTGGIHEQYF. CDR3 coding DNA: TGTGCCACCAAGACGACAGGGGGAATCCACGAGCAGTACTTC.

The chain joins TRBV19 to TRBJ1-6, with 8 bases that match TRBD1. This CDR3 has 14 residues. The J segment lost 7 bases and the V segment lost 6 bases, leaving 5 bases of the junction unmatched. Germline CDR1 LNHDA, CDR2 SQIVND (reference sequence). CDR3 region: CASRLGQVNSPLHF. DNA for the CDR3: TGTGCCAGTAGATTGGGACAGGTCAATTCACCCCTCCACTTT.

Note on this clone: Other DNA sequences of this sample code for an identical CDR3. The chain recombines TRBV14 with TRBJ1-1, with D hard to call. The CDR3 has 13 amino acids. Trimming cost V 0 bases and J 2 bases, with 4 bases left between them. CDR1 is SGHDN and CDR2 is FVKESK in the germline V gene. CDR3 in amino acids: CASSQDRNTEAFF. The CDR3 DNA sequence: TGTGCCAGCAGCCAAGACAGAAACACTGAAGCTTTCTTT.